Listed below are T cell receptor beta chains from one sample, sequenced in a study of cytomegalovirus exposure and HLA in healthy donors. Sequencing was performed with immunoSEQ multiplex PCR; in TCRdb, only in-frame clones are kept and a portion is missing. The sample yields 150,000 to 200,000 clones, around 80% seen once. What was sequenced was PBMCs. These receptors all come from a woman between 25 and 40 years old in good health and CMV-seronegative. Both conserved end residues are part of each CDR3. A D gene is named only where the DNA matches it firmly. Rows give clone size only sometimes, using once, few, many, or a class for an expanded clone.

D gene,J gene,V gene,clone size,CDR3 DNA,CDR3 protein
TRBD2,TRBJ2-1,TRBV7-9,-,TGTGCCAGCAGCTTAAGTAGGGAGGGCAATGAGCAGTTCTTC,CASSLSREGNEQFF
TRBD1,TRBJ1-5,TRBV5-6,-,TGTGCCAGCAGCTTGGGAGGGGGCACGGGCAATCAGCCCCAGCATTTT,CASSLGGGTGNQPQHF
-,TRBJ2-5,TRBV6-5,few,TGTGCCAGTTCCGGGGGGCTGAAAGAGACCCAGTACTTC,CASSGGLKETQYF
-,TRBJ1-1,TRBV4-1,few,TGCGCCAGCAGCCAACGGGACACAATGAACACTGAAGCTTTCTTT,CASSQRDTMNTEAFF
-,TRBJ1-1,TRBV2,-,TGTGCCAGCAGTGAACGGGATGAAGCTTTCTTT,CASSERDEAFF
-,TRBJ1-2,TRBV4-3,few,TGCGCCAGCAGCCCCCCAGGGCGGGGAAATGGCTACACCTTC,CASSPPGRGNGYTF
-,TRBJ2-7,TRBV2,few,TGTGCCAGCAGGAGAGGGGGGGGACCCTACGAGCAGTACTTC,CASRRGGGPYEQYF
-,TRBJ1-3,TRBV30,-,TGTGCCTGGGTCAGATCGGGCGACTACTCTGGAAACACCATATATTTT,CAWVRSGDYSGNTIYF
TRBD1,TRBJ2-7,TRBV7-9,-,TGTGCCAGCAGCTTTCGGGACAGAGCCTACGAGCAGTACTTC,CASSFRDRAYEQYF
TRBD1,TRBJ1-1,TRBV19,-,TGTGCCAGTGGACAGGGAGGGAACACTGAAGCTTTCTTT,CASGQGGNTEAFF
-,TRBJ2-7,TRBV19,-,TGTGCCAGTAGTAGGGGACTCTCCGCCTACGAGCAGTACTTC,CASSRGLSAYEQYF
TRBD2,TRBJ2-7,TRBV19,-,TGTGCCAGTAGTATAGCTAGCGGGGGGGATTACGAGCAGTACTTC,CASSIASGGDYEQYF
TRBD1,TRBJ1-1,TRBV7-2,-,TGTGCCAGCAGCCGCCGGGACAGGGATCGGACTGAAGCTTTCTTT,CASSRRDRDRTEAFF
-,TRBJ1-4,TRBV27,once,TGTGCCAGCAGTGGGTCGGGTGAAAAACTGTTTTTT,CASSGSGEKLFF
TRBD1,TRBJ2-3,TRBV7-2,-,TGTGCCAGCAGCTTAGTAGGGGGACAGGCAACAGATACGCAGTATTTT,CASSLVGGQATDTQYF
-,TRBJ2-3,TRBV9,-,TGTGCCAGCAGCGGGCAGGGGAGACACAACATACGGAGCACAGATACGCAGTATTTT,CASSGQGRHNIRSTDTQYF
-,TRBJ1-5,TRBV2,-,TGTGCCAGCAGTGAAGAATTGGCAGGCAATCAGCCCCAGCATTTT,CASSEELAGNQPQHF
TRBD1,TRBJ1-1,TRBV4-1,-,TGCGCCAGCAGCCGGTATCGGGACAGGGTCACTGAAGCTTTCTTT,CASSRYRDRVTEAFF
TRBD1,TRBJ1-1,TRBV10-3,-,TGTGCCACCCATGGAGGCGACAACAGGGGGCGTATAATTGAAGCTTTCTTT,CATHGGDNRGRIIEAFF
TRBD1,TRBJ1-1,TRBV7-6,once,TGTGCCAGCAGCGTGGACAGGGGGATGAACACTGAAGCTTTCTTT,CASSVDRGMNTEAFF
-,TRBJ1-1,TRBV27,-,TGTGCCAGCAGTCCAATGGACAGCCAACTTGAAGCTTTCTTT,CASSPMDSQLEAFF
-,TRBJ1-2,TRBV27,-,TGTGCCAGCAGTTTCGGGGGTGCGAACTATGGCTACACCTTC,CASSFGGANYGYTF
-,TRBJ1-1,TRBV6-5,-,TGTGCCAGCAGTTACTCTTCCCTTGGGCCCGAAGCTTTCTTT,CASSYSSLGPEAFF
TRBD1,TRBJ2-7,TRBV29-1,-,TGCAGCGTTGACCAGGGGGCAGGCGAGCAGTACTTC,CSVDQGAGEQYF
TRBD2,TRBJ2-7,TRBV30,-,TGTGCCTGGAGTGTACTGAGTCAGGGAGGGGAGCAGTACTTC,CAWSVLSQGGEQYF
TRBD1,TRBJ1-6,TRBV30,once,TGTGCCTGGAGCTTAGGATCGGACAGGGGTTCCTATAATTCACCCCTCCACTTT,CAWSLGSDRGSYNSPLHF
-,TRBJ1-2,TRBV30,-,TGTGCCTGGAGTCTCCGGGGGGAGGGGGTCTATGGCTACACCTTC,CAWSLRGEGVYGYTF
-,TRBJ2-1,TRBV6-5,-,TGTGCCAGCAGTTACTCCCTAGCGAGCTCCTACAATGAGCAGTTCTTC,CASSYSLASSYNEQFF
-,TRBJ1-2,TRBV5-1,-,TGCGCCAGCAGCTTGGCAGGGCAGGTGAATGGCTACACCTTC,CASSLAGQVNGYTF
-,TRBJ1-6,TRBV10-2,-,TGCGCCAGCAGTTTGGGCGTCGGTAATTCACCCCTCCACTTT,CASSLGVGNSPLHF
TRBD1,TRBJ2-7,TRBV5-1,-,TGCGCCAGCAAGGGTTCACAGGGGGTTTCCTACGAGCAGTACTTC,CASKGSQGVSYEQYF
-,TRBJ2-7,TRBV10-2,few,TGCGCCAGCAGTGCGGCCCCTCAGGGATACGAGCAGTACTTC,CASSAAPQGYEQYF
TRBD2,TRBJ2-2,TRBV30,-,TGTGCCTGGAGGGGGTTTTGGCTAGCGGGGGGAGAGAACACCGGGGAGCTGTTTTTT,CAWRGFWLAGGENTGELFF
-,TRBJ2-3,TRBV5-1,few,TGCGCCAGCAGCTTGGCTACGCCCCTGGATACGCAGTATTTT,CASSLATPLDTQYF
-,TRBJ1-5,TRBV7-9,-,TGTGCCAGCAGCTTTTCGGGAAGCAATCAGCCCCAGCATTTT,CASSFSGSNQPQHF
TRBD2,TRBJ2-7,TRBV4-1,-,TGCGCCAGCAGCCATAGACTAGCGGGAAATTACGAGCAGTACTTC,CASSHRLAGNYEQYF
-,TRBJ2-2,TRBV9,-,TGTGCCAGCAGCGTGGGGGGGCGTACCGGGGAGCTGTTTTTT,CASSVGGRTGELFF
TRBD1,TRBJ1-1,TRBV7-3,few,TGTGCCAGCAGCTTAATGGCGGGACAGGGTGAAGCTTTCTTT,CASSLMAGQGEAFF
-,TRBJ2-1,TRBV18,-,TGTGCCAGCTCACCTACAACGCCAGGGTTGAATGAGCAGTTCTTC,CASSPTTPGLNEQFF
TRBD1,TRBJ2-7,TRBV11-2,-,TGTGCCAGCAGCCCGACGGACAGGACCTACGAGCAGTACTTC,CASSPTDRTYEQYF
TRBD1,TRBJ2-7,TRBV6-5,-,TGTGCCAGCAGTTACTCGGGCAGGGGGTACGAGCAGTACTTC,CASSYSGRGYEQYF
-,TRBJ1-5,TRBV6-1,-,TGTGCCAGCAATCTGGCGGAAAATAGCAATCAGCCCCAGCATTTT,CASNLAENSNQPQHF
TRBD1,TRBJ1-2,TRBV6-6,-,TGTGCCAGTTTCTTTACTCCGGGACAGGACTATGGCTACACCTTC,CASFFTPGQDYGYTF
TRBD1,TRBJ1-5,TRBV6-1,-,TGTGCCAGCAGTGGACCAGGGGGCATTCAGCCCCAGCATTTT,CASSGPGGIQPQHF
TRBD1,TRBJ1-5,TRBV5-1,few,TGCGCCAGCAGCCCCGGACAGGGAGGCAATCAGCCCCAGCATTTT,CASSPGQGGNQPQHF
-,TRBJ1-3,TRBV27,-,TGTGCCAGCAGAATGACAGCCGGAAACACCATATATTTT,CASRMTAGNTIYF
TRBD1,TRBJ1-1,TRBV4-1,-,TGCGCCAGCAGCCAGTCAGGGGGCAGCACTGAAGCTTTCTTT,CASSQSGGSTEAFF
-,TRBJ1-2,TRBV10-1,-,TGCGCCAGCAGTGCCTCCGGGACATCCGGCTACACCTTC,CASSASGTSGYTF
-,TRBJ1-1,TRBV9,-,TGTGCCAGCAGCGTAGGGGGAGACACTGAAGCTTTCTTT,CASSVGGDTEAFF
-,TRBJ2-1,TRBV18,-,TGTGCCAGCTCATCGACAGATGACAATGAGCAGTTCTTC,CASSSTDDNEQFF
-,TRBJ1-2,TRBV29-1,-,TGCAGCGTCATGACGGGGGAGGTCACCTTC,CSVMTGEVTF
-,TRBJ2-3,TRBV27,once,TGTGCCAGCAGTTTATCCCTAGGGGACTCCACAGATACGCAGTATTTT,CASSLSLGDSTDTQYF
-,TRBJ2-5,TRBV6-6,-,TGTGCCAGTAGGTCCGGGGTTGTAGAGACCCAGTACTTC,CASRSGVVETQYF
-,TRBJ1-2,TRBV30,-,TGTGCCTGGAGTCCCTACCGGGGAGGAGGCTACACCTTC,CAWSPYRGGGYTF
-,TRBJ1-1,TRBV2,-,TGTGCCAGCAGGGACAGGAACACTGAAGCTTTCTTT,CASRDRNTEAFF
-,TRBJ2-5,TRBV6-1,-,TGTGCCAGCACCCCATTAGAGACCCAGTACTTC,CASTPLETQYF
TRBD1,TRBJ1-6,TRBV2,-,TGTGCCAGCAGTGGGACAGGGGGCTCTTCACCCCTCCACTTT,CASSGTGGSSPLHF
-,TRBJ2-7,TRBV19,-,TGTGCCAGTAGCCCCCGCTTCGGCGGGTCCTACGAGCAGTACTTC,CASSPRFGGSYEQYF
-,TRBJ2-5,TRBV4-3,-,TGCGCCAGCAGCCCTAGTAGGACGGGGAGGGAGACCCAGTACTTC,CASSPSRTGRETQYF